Below, 17 T cell receptor beta chains from the same sample are listed, as sequenced in a study of identical twins (dated by TCRdb to the mid-2010s). The method behind the library was 5' RACE. TCRdb lists the instrument as Illumina HiSeq 2000. Using fastp at Q25 and MiXCR, TCRdb reprocessed the public reads and kept productive beta chains. When rows share a CDR3 protein, they turn into one entry using the most common DNA and genes. The sample table lists about 210,000 distinct CDR3 sequences, roughly 9.4% of them with a count of one. The biggest ten clones account for 5.1% of the sample. Sequencing was carried out using memory (CD45RO+) T cells sorted from blood. This specimen's cell subset or site label, interpreted: CD45RO+ enriched T cells. These receptors came from a woman under 30 in good health.

In this sample, this clonotype turned up many times. The chain has TRBV12-3 or TRBV12-4 and TRBJ2-5; maybe TRBD2 (7 bases). The CDR3 runs to 14 residues. Deletions cut 6 bases from V and 3 bases from J, with 14 bases between. CDR3 sequence: CASRDSGVKETQYF. CDR3 sequence (DNA): TGTGCCAGCAGGGACAGCGGGGTAAAAGAGACCCAGTACTTC.

The chain links TRBV20-1 to TRBJ2-3, with D possibly TRBD2 on 6 matching bases. V dropped 3 bases and J dropped 5 bases, with 15 bases sitting between them. CDR1 and CDR2 (germline): DFQATT, SNEGSKA (reference sequence). CDR3 size: 14 residues. The CDR3 here is CSASAGRFGDTQYF. DNA of the CDR3: TGCAGTGCTAGCGCGGGAAGGTTTGGAGATACGCAGTATTTT.

Concerning this clonotype: Possible read error: a much larger clone is one base away. The rearrangement uses TRBV7-8 and TRBJ2-1; 7 nucleotides align to TRBD2. This CDR3 is 14 amino acids long. CDR1 and CDR2 from the germline V gene are SGHVS and FQNEAQ. In DNA form, the CDR3 reads TGTGCCAGCAGCTTAGCGGCGGGAGCTCGTGAGCAGTTATTC. Translating it yields CASSLAAGAREQLF. Filled out from reference TRBV7-8 and TRBJ2-1, the complete variable domain reads GAGVSQSPRYKVAKRGQDVALRCDPISGHVSLFWYQQALGQGPEFLTYFQNEAQLDKSGLPSDRFFAERPEGSVSTLKIQRTQQEDSAVYLCASSLAAGAREQLFGPGTRLTVL.

The V and J genes are TRBV28 and TRBJ2-7; D is ambiguous. Germline CDR1 and CDR2: MDHEN and SYDVKM. The CDR3 extends over 16 amino acids. V lost 3 bases and J lost 5, with 20 bases in between. CDR3 amino acids: CASSFHSGSQGHEQYF. In nucleotides, the CDR3 is TGTGCCAGCAGTTTCCACTCCGGCTCCCAAGGACACGAGCAGTACTTC.

This clonotype was seen only a few times. The chain recombines TRBV5-1 with TRBJ2-3, with 12 bases lining up with TRBD2. The germline V gene encodes CDR1 SGHRS and CDR2 YFSETQ. V lost 1 base to trimming and J lost 5 bases; unmatched junction nucleotides: 14. This CDR3 spans 19 amino acids. CDR3 DNA sequence: TGCGCCAGCAGCTTGACCCTAGCGGGGGGGCCGGGTGTTCGAGATACGCAGTATTTT. Protein product: CASSLTLAGGPGVRDTQYF.

The chain carries TRBV13 and TRBJ2-1; D may match TRBD1 or TRBD2 (5 bases each). The germline gives CDR1 PRHDT, CDR2 FYEKMQ (reference sequence). With 5 bases removed from V and 5 bases from J, the gap between germline ends came to 13 bases. The CDR3 totals 14 residues. The CDR3 spells CASSTRDGNNEQFF. The CDR3 bases are TGTGCCAGCAGCACCCGGGACGGAAACAATGAGCAGTTCTTC.

This clonotype occurred a few times. The V call is TRBV11-3, the J call TRBJ1-1, with 7 bases lining up with TRBD1. Germline V lookup: CDR1 SGHNT, CDR2 YENEEA. The length of the CDR3 is 14 residues. V shed 7 bases, J shed 4 bases, and the junction held 9 bases outside the gene matches. The CDR3 sequence is CASNGDSFGTEAFF. In nucleotides, the CDR3 is TGTGCCAGCAACGGGGACAGTTTTGGCACTGAAGCTTTCTTT.

The chain carries TRBV20-1 and TRBJ1-5; D remains ambiguous. The CDR3 covers 14 residues. The V gene's germline CDR1 is DFQATT and CDR2 SNEGSKA (reference sequence). The V gene lost 2 bases and the J gene lost 1 base, with 9 bases spanning the gap. The CDR3 region has the DNA TGCAGTGCTAGACCAACGGGAAGCAATCAGCCCCAGCATTTT. As protein: CSARPTGSNQPQHF.

The V and J genes are TRBV19 and TRBJ2-2, with TRBD1 matching over 7 bases. This CDR3 has 14 amino acids. CDR1 is LNHDA and CDR2 is SQIVND in the germline V gene (reference sequence). V shed 6 bases, J shed 7 bases, and the junction held 8 bases outside the gene matches. The CDR3 nucleotides are TGTGCCAGTAGAGACAGGGTTTTTGGCGGGGAGCTGTTTTTT. Translating it yields CASRDRVFGGELFF.

The sample holds a few counts of this clonotype. This rearrangement joins TRBV5-6 to TRBJ2-4; 9 nucleotides line up with TRBD2. The CDR3 consists of 17 residues. J was trimmed by 3 bases and V by 5 bases; bases with no gene match: 12. Germline loops: CDR1 SGHDT, CDR2 YYEEEE. CDR3 residues: CASSYSGGRLRKNIQYF. The CDR3 DNA sequence: TGTGCCAGCAGTTATAGCGGGGGCCGACTCCGCAAAAACATTCAGTACTTC.

This clonotype was seen a few times. The chain employs TRBV4-3 and TRBJ2-1; 8 nucleotides line up with TRBD2. V lost 1 base and J lost 1; bases outside the gene matches: 6. This CDR3 is built from 17 residues. Germline CDR1 LGHNA, CDR2 YSLEER. The CDR3 DNA sequence: TGCGCCAGCAGCCAAGTAGCGAGCGGGAGTTCCTACAATGAGCAGTTCTTC. Its protein is CASSQVASGSSYNEQFF.

This clonotype came up a few times. V gene TRBV15 combines with J gene TRBJ2-1, with D perhaps matching TRBD1 (5 bases). Germline V lookup: CDR1 LNHNV, CDR2 YYDKDF (reference sequence). The CDR3 contains 15 residues. V dropped 1 base and J dropped 7 bases, with 14 bases sitting between them. In DNA, the CDR3 is TGTGCCACCAGCAGAGTTGGAACCCCAGGGAATGAGCAGTTCTTC. It yields the protein CATSRVGTPGNEQFF.

The genes are TRBV6-2 or TRBV6-3 and TRBJ2-2; TRBD2 aligns across 7 bases. V lost 9 bases to trimming and J lost 6 bases; unmatched junction nucleotides: 7. This CDR3 has 13 amino acids. Germline CDR1 MNHEY, CDR2 SVGEGT. For the CDR3, the DNA is TGTGCCAGTAGGCGGGAGTCCGCCGGGGAGCTGTTTTTT. Translating it yields CASRRESAGELFF.

The gene calls are TRBV5-1 and TRBJ2-1; 7 positions agree with TRBD2. Unmatched junction bases numbered 5, after V lost 0 bases and J lost 8 bases. This CDR3 is 14 amino acids long. The germline CDR1 and CDR2 sequences are SGHRS and YFSETQ. In nucleotides, the CDR3 is TGCGCCAGCAGCTTGGGTCACGGACTAGATGAGCAGTTCTTC. It is translated as CASSLGHGLDEQFF.

The CDR3 loop reads CASSFGYRGQPQHF. The CDR3 DNA reads TGTGCCAGCAGTTTTGGATACAGGGGTCAGCCCCAGCATTTT. V gene TRBV27 combines with J gene TRBJ1-5, with 7 positions matching TRBD1. V was pared by 3 bases and J by 6 bases, with 5 bases of the junction left unmatched. The CDR3 runs 14 residues. The germline V gene has CDR1 MNHEY and CDR2 SMNVEV (reference sequence).

This chain uses TRBV10-3 with TRBJ1-1; D is perhaps TRBD1 (5 bases). The V end lost 6 bases, the J end lost 6 bases, and 8 bases lay between the germline ends. From germline, CDR1 is ENHRY and CDR2 SYGVKD. The CDR3 has 11 residues. This CDR3 reads CAIRRGAEAFF. CDR3 in DNA: TGTGCCATCAGACGGGGGGCTGAAGCTTTCTTT.

A few counts support this clonotype. The genes are TRBV5-1 and TRBJ1-2; no firm D call. Germline V gene data show CDR1 as SGHRS and CDR2 as YFSETQ. This CDR3 contains 15 residues. The V end was cut by 2 bases, the J end by 6 bases, with 17 bases between. The CDR3 is CASSFGSWGPNGYTF. CDR3 DNA: TGCGCCAGCAGCTTTGGTTCCTGGGGTCCTAATGGCTACACCTTC.